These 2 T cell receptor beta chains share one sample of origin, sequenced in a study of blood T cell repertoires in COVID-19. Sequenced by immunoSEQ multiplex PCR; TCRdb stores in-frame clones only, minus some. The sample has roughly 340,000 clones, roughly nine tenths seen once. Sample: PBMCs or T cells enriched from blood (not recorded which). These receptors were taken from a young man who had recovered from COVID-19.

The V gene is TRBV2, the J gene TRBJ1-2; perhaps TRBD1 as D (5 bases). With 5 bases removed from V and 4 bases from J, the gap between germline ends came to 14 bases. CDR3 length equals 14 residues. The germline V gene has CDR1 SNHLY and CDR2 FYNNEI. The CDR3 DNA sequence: TGTGCCAGCAGTAGACTCGGGGGACCCTATGGCTACACCTTC. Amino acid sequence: CASSRLGGPYGYTF.

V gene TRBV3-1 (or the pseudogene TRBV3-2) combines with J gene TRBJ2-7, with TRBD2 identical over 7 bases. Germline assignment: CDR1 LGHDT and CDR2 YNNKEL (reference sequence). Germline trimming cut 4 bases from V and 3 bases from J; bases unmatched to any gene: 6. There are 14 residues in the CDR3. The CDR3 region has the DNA TGTGCCAGCAGCCTCGCGGGGGTACACTACGAGCAGTACTTC. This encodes CASSLAGVHYEQYF.